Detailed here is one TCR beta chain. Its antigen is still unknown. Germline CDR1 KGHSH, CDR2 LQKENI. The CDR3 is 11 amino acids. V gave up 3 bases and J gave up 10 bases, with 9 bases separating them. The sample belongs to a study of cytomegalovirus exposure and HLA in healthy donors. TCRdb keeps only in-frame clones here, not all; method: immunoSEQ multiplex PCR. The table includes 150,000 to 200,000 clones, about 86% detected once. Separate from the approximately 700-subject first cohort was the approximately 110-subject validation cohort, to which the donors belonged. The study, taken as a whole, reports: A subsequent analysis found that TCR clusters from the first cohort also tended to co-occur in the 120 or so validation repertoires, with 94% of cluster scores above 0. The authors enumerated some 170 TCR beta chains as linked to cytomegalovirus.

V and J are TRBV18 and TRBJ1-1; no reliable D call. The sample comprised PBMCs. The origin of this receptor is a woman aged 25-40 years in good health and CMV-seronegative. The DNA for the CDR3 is TGTGCCAGCTCACCTATACTTAGAGCTTTCTTT. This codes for CASSPILRAFF.